One and the same sample provided the 16 T cell receptor beta chains below, sequenced in a study of cytomegalovirus exposure and HLA in healthy donors. Here immunoSEQ multiplex PCR was the method, and the copy in TCRdb shows in-frame clones only, minus some. Of about 200,000 clones listed, around four fifths were seen once; the top ten hold around 5.6%. Source material: PBMCs. These receptor sequences come from a young woman in good health and CMV-seronegative.

V gene TRBV4-1 combines with J gene TRBJ1-1, with D unclear. The germline CDR1 and CDR2 sequences are MGHRA and YSYEKL. The V and J ends lost 4 bases and 1 base respectively, with 13 bases between them. The CDR3 totals 15 residues. The DNA of the CDR3 is TGCGCCAGCAGCCCCGGAGGACGGGAGAACACTGAAGCTTTCTTT. This codes for CASSPGGRENTEAFF.

This clone was counted a few times. J is TRBJ1-3 and V is TRBV30; D remains unclear. The CDR3 consists of 13 residues. Germline V gives CDR1 GTSNPN, CDR2 SVGIG (reference sequence). Trimming cost V 4 bases and J 2 bases, with 9 bases left between them. In nucleotides, the CDR3 is TGTGCCTGGACGGCTAAAGCTGGAAACACCATATATTTT. This encodes CAWTAKAGNTIYF.

This clone has only a few counts. The chain combines TRBV5-1 with TRBJ1-4; D not resolved. This CDR3 region has 14 residues. CDR1 is SGHRS, CDR2 YFSETQ, per germline. Trimming stripped 0 bases from V and 8 bases from J, with 11 bases between. The CDR3 DNA reads as TGCGCCAGCAGCTTGGAGAGCTTCAACGAAAAACTGTTTTTT. Protein sequence: CASSLESFNEKLFF.

In this sample, this clone turned up once. The gene calls are TRBV10-1 and TRBJ1-1; D is ambiguous. V shed 7 bases and J shed 2 bases, with 11 bases lying between them. The CDR3 has 13 amino acids. Germline lookup yields CDR1 WNHNN and CDR2 SYGVQD (reference sequence). The CDR3 spells CASTGNINTEAFF. The CDR3, as DNA: TGCGCCAGCACAGGTAACATTAACACTGAAGCTTTCTTT.

V gene TRBV28 combines with J gene TRBJ1-2; 8 nucleotides match TRBD1. The V gene end was trimmed by 7 bases and the J gene end by 7 bases; junction bases not matched to a gene: 14. The CDR3 loop spans 15 amino acids. Germline V gene lookup returns CDR1 MDHEN and CDR2 SYDVKM. CDR3 residues: CASTLQAAGGVGYTF. For the CDR3, the DNA is TGTGCCAGCACCCTCCAGGCCGCAGGGGGCGTTGGCTACACCTTC.

This clone was observed once. The genes are TRBV2 and TRBJ2-7; D not certain. There are 15 residues in the CDR3. Germline V gene data show CDR1 as SNHLY and CDR2 as FYNNEI. V gave up 2 bases and J gave up 0 bases, with 11 bases separating them. The CDR3 sequence: CASSEIGLSSYEQYF. The CDR3 bases are TGTGCCAGCAGTGAAATAGGGTTAAGCTCCTACGAGCAGTACTTC.

The J gene is TRBJ1-4, the V gene TRBV29-1; D is perhaps TRBD1 (6 bases). Trimming took off 7 bases at V and 3 bases at J, with 21 bases between the two ends. From germline, CDR1 is SQVTM and CDR2 ANQGSEA. CDR3 length: 16 amino acids. DNA for the CDR3: TGCAGCGCGGGAGGGGGTGTACCAGGCGCTAATGAAAAACTGTTTTTT. Its protein is CSAGGGVPGANEKLFF. Variable domain in full (rest from reference TRBV29-1 and TRBJ1-4): SAVISQKPSRDICQRGTSLTIQCQVDSQVTMMFWYRQQPGQSLTLIATANQGSEATYESGFVIDKFPISRPNLTFSTLTVSNMSPEDSSIYLCSAGGGVPGANEKLFFGSGTQLSVL.

V and J are TRBV27 and TRBJ2-7, with 10 bases fitting TRBD2. Trimming at V came to 10 bases and at J to 1 base, leaving 10 bases not matched to a gene. Germline CDR1 reads MNHEY; CDR2 reads SMNVEV (reference sequence). This CDR3 has 15 amino acids. DNA for the CDR3: TGTGCCATCGCTAGGGCTAGCGGGAGTTCCTACGAGCAGTACTTC. Protein sequence: CAIARASGSSYEQYF.

The chain employs TRBV13 and TRBJ2-1; TRBD2 aligns across 11 bases. The germline V gene encodes CDR1 PRHDT and CDR2 FYEKMQ (reference sequence). This CDR3 comprises 16 residues. With 4 bases clipped from V and 6 bases from J, the junction kept 8 bases outside the gene matches. The CDR3 region has the DNA TGTGCCAGCAGCTCCCGGACTAGCGGGCCGTTCAATGAGCAGTTCTTC. This sequence encodes CASSSRTSGPFNEQFF. The full variable domain, with the rest looked up from reference TRBV13 and TRBJ2-1, is AAGVIQSPRHLIKEKRETATLKCYPIPRHDTVYWYQQGPGQDPQFLISFYEKMQSDKGSIPDRFSAQQFSDYHSELNMSSLELGDSALYFCASSSRTSGPFNEQFFGPGTRLTVL.

The V and J genes are TRBV18 and TRBJ1-1; D remains unclear. This CDR3 region has 14 residues. Germline V gene data show CDR1 as KGHSH and CDR2 as LQKENI. Deletions cut 1 base from V and 1 base from J, with 7 bases between. The CDR3 DNA reads TGTGCCAGCTCACCACTCCGGGAGAACACTGAAGCTTTCTTT. Its protein is CASSPLRENTEAFF.

The chain couples TRBV15 to TRBJ1-5; D remains unclear. Germline V gene sequence: CDR1 LNHNV, CDR2 YYDKDF (reference sequence). The CDR3 is 14 residues long. Trimming took 3 bases from V and 1 from J, leaving 7 bases between them. CDR3 loop: CATSSGGSNQPQHF. For the CDR3, the DNA is TGTGCCACCAGCAGCGGTGGCAGCAATCAGCCCCAGCATTTT.

This chain connects TRBV29-1 to TRBJ1-1; 7 positions agree with TRBD1. The CDR3 sequence is 13 residues long. Germline V CDR1 and CDR2: SQVTM, ANQGSEA. J was trimmed by 1 base and V by 7 bases; bases with no gene match: 6. CDR3 sequence: CSDQTGPNTEAFF. The CDR3, as DNA: TGCAGCGATCAGACAGGGCCGAACACTGAAGCTTTCTTT. The entire variable domain, with the rest obtained from reference TRBV29-1 and TRBJ1-1, is as follows: SAVISQKPSRDICQRGTSLTIQCQVDSQVTMMFWYRQQPGQSLTLIATANQGSEATYESGFVIDKFPISRPNLTFSTLTVSNMSPEDSSIYLCSDQTGPNTEAFFGQGTRLTVV.

CDR3 protein: CASELAGHEQYF. DNA for the CDR3: TGTGCCAGCGAACTAGCGGGGCACGAGCAGTACTTC. This sequence joins TRBV2 and TRBJ2-7; 10 bases map to TRBD2. The germline gives CDR1 SNHLY, CDR2 FYNNEI. J lost 5 bases, V lost 8 bases, and 3 bases had no gene match. This CDR3 has 12 residues.

The V and J genes are TRBV29-1 and TRBJ1-1, with TRBD1 matching over 7 bases. V gave up 6 bases and J gave up 11 bases; unmatched junction bases: 9. Germline values: CDR1 SQVTM, CDR2 ANQGSEA. CDR3 length equals 11 residues. This CDR3 reads CSVQGVRGAFF. CDR3 in DNA: TGCAGCGTCCAGGGGGTAAGGGGGGCTTTCTTT.

V and J are TRBV27 and TRBJ2-7, with D possibly being TRBD2 (6 bases). Germline assignment: CDR1 MNHEY and CDR2 SMNVEV (reference sequence). This CDR3 spans 16 amino acids. V lost 4 bases and J 2 bases, leaving 18 bases between the germline ends. CDR3 amino acids: CASSSHRAGSPYEQYF. CDR3 sequence (DNA): TGTGCCAGCAGTTCCCATAGAGCGGGCTCCCCCTACGAGCAGTACTTC.

The V gene is TRBV7-9, the J gene TRBJ2-7, with a tentative D call TRBD1 (5 bases). This CDR3 has 15 residues. Germline assignment: CDR1 SEHNR and CDR2 FQNEAQ (reference sequence). V was clipped by 0 bases and J by 5 bases, with 14 bases between them. The CDR3 reads CASSLADTIQDEQYF. The DNA of the CDR3 is TGTGCCAGCAGCTTAGCGGACACTATACAGGACGAGCAGTACTTC.